A single sample is the source of the 11 T cell receptor beta chains below, sequenced in a study of metastatic and nonmetastatic thyroid tumors (dated by TCRdb to the early 2020s). No treatment had been received by any patient before thyroid surgery. The method behind the library was PCR. The instrument given in TCRdb is Illumina HiSeq 4000. TCRdb reprocessing: public reads trimmed at Q25 with fastp, clones called with MiXCR, in-frame beta chains kept. Across this sample there are roughly 12,000 clones, with around 21% seen only once. The top ten clonotypes cover around 14% of the sample. Sequenced sample: adjacent normal tissue. The receptors derive from a female donor with papillary thyroid cancer or a benign thyroid nodule (not recorded which). Some clones in this sample may be carry-over from other donors' samples.

Concerning this clone: In this CDR3 the conserved last residue, phenylalanine or tryptophan, is missing, so a read error is likely. The CDR3 loop reads CASGPHTGELFL. The CDR3, as DNA: TGTGCTAGTGGGCCACACACCGGGGAGCTGTTTCTT. The genes are TRBV12-5 and TRBJ2-2; D is unclear. V was clipped by 6 bases and J by 3 bases, with 5 bases between them. CDR1 is LGHNT, CDR2 FRNRAP, per germline. The CDR3 has 12 residues.

The chain couples TRBV5-1 to TRBJ1-1; D not certain. Germline CDR1 is SGHRS and CDR2 is YFSETQ. This CDR3 spans 13 amino acids. V shed 4 bases and J shed 2 bases, with 9 bases lying between them. CDR3 loop: CASSQSFNTEAFF. DNA of the CDR3: TGCGCCAGCAGCCAAAGTTTCAACACTGAAGCTTTCTTT.

This clone was recorded at least ten times. The rearrangement links TRBV3-1 to TRBJ2-7; D gene uncertain. The CDR3 runs to 12 residues. With 1 base removed from V and 7 bases from J, the gap between germline ends came to 8 bases. Germline CDR1 is LGHDT and CDR2 is YNNKEL (reference sequence). In DNA, the CDR3 is TGTGCCAGCAGCCAAGCATCGCGTGAGCAGTACTTC. Amino acid sequence: CASSQASREQYF.

This clone was counted ten times or more. One base away lies a much larger clone, so this may be a sequencing read error. The sample has other DNA sequences that encode this CDR3 too. The chain is built from TRBV12-3 or TRBV12-4 and TRBJ1-3, with unresolved D. This CDR3 spans 15 amino acids. Here the CDR3 DNA reads TGTGCCAGCAGGGTCGGCAGCCTCTCTGGAAACACCATATATTTC. It codes for CASRVGSLSGNTIYF.

The gene calls are TRBV6-6 and TRBJ2-7; TRBD2 matches at 9 bases. This CDR3 is built from 17 residues. Germline V gives CDR1 MNHNY, CDR2 SVGAGI (reference sequence). Trimming removed 2 bases from V and 7 bases from J; junction bases left unmatched: 15. CDR3: CASSYDPVPREGWEQYF. The CDR3 nucleotides are TGTGCCAGCAGTTACGACCCAGTGCCGCGGGAGGGGTGGGAGCAGTACTTC.

The table lists this clone with a count of one. V and J are TRBV30 and TRBJ2-7; TRBD2 agrees at 7 bases. Germline CDR1 GTSNPN, CDR2 SVGIG (reference sequence). The CDR3 length is 14 residues. With V trimmed by 4 bases and J by 0 bases, 6 bases remained unmatched. The CDR3 DNA reads TGTGCCTGGATCGGGGGAGGGGTCTCCTACGAGCAGTACTTC. This codes for CAWIGGGVSYEQYF.

The chain carries TRBV4-2 and TRBJ2-1; 12 bases agree with TRBD2. CDR1 LGHNA and CDR2 YNFKEQ come from the germline V gene. The junction had 20 bases not matched to a gene; V was cut back by 4 bases and J by 4 bases. The CDR3 is 21 residues long. CDR3 DNA sequence: TGTGCCAGCAGCCGGGGGTTAGGTGGACAGGGGACTAGCGGGCGGTACAATGAGCAGTTCTTC. It is translated as CASSRGLGGQGTSGRYNEQFF.

This clone counts as medium-sized. V usage is TRBV6-2 or TRBV6-3 and J usage is TRBJ2-5; 7 bases fit TRBD2. CDR3 size: 17 residues. With 4 bases clipped from V and 0 bases from J, the junction kept 11 bases outside the gene matches. In germline, CDR1 is MNHEY, CDR2 SVGEGT. The CDR3 sequence: CASSSPSKAGYQETQYF. The CDR3 DNA sequence: TGTGCCAGCAGTTCCCCCTCAAAAGCGGGATACCAAGAGACCCAGTACTTC.

V usage is TRBV5-1 and J usage is TRBJ2-7, with 8 bases identical to TRBD2. Looked up from germline, CDR1 is SGHRS and CDR2 is YFSETQ. With 0 bases clipped from V and 4 bases from J, the junction kept 6 bases outside the gene matches. The CDR3 extends over 15 amino acids. CDR3 nucleotides: TGCGCCAGCAGCTTGGATCGGGGGGGAGTTTACGAGCAGTACTTC. This codes for CASSLDRGGVYEQYF.

At least ten counts were recorded for this clone. This chain joins TRBV10-2 and TRBJ2-3; D uncertain. The V end lost 0 bases, the J end lost 2 bases, and 3 bases lay between the germline ends. This CDR3 comprises 13 residues. Germline loops: CDR1 WSHSY, CDR2 SAAADI. CDR3 sequence reads: CASSESTTDTQYF. In DNA, the CDR3 is TGCGCCAGCAGTGAGTCGACCACAGATACGCAGTATTTT.

This chain joins TRBV20-1 and TRBJ1-1; no firm D call. CDR3 length: 12 amino acids. The V end lost 0 bases, the J end lost 11 bases, and 13 bases lay between the germline ends. The germline gives CDR1 DFQATT, CDR2 SNEGSKA (reference sequence). CDR3 sequence (DNA): TGCAGTGCTAGAGATGAGGGTTTCGGGGCTTTCTTT. It is translated as CSARDEGFGAFF.